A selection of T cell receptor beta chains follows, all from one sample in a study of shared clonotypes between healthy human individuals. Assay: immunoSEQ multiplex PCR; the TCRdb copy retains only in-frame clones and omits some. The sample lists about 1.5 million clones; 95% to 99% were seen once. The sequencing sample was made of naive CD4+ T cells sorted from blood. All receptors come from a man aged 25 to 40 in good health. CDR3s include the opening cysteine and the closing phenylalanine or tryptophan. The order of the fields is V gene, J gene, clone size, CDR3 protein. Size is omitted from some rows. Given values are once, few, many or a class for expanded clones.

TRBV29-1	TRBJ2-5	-	CSVDNRDRHRTQYF
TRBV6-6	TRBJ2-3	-	CASSYPSGRDTQYF
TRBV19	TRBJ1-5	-	CASSPTGDSNQPQHF
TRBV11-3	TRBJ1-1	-	CASSGANTEAFF
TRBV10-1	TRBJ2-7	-	CASSESGGSEQYF
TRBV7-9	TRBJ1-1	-	CASSSRTSLRNTEAFF
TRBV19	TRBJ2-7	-	CASSSKTGPRYEQYF
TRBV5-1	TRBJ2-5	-	CASSLARQLSQETQYF
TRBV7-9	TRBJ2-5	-	CASSFITGRDSVKQETQYF
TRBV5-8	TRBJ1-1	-	CASSRQGAMNTEAFF
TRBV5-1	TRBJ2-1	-	CASRQGHQTYNEQFF
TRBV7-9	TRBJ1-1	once	CASSVDRTLGTEAFF
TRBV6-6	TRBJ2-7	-	CASSYRDRDYEQYF
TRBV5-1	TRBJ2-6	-	CASSLDPSGANVLTF
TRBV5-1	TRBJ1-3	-	CASSADAGGKTGNTIYF
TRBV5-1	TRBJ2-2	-	CASSPALGNTGELFF
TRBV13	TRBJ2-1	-	CASSPRSGLAMDPVEQFF
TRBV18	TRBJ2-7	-	CASSIPGGSGEQYF
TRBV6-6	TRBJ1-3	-	CASKERDPSGNTIYF
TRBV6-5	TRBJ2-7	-	CASRLTGGRVEQYF
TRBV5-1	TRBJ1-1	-	CASSLFSGNNDGEAFF
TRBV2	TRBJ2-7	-	CASSVGTGSAEQYF
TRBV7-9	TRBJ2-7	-	CASSHHAGYSYEQYF
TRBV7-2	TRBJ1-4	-	CASSLGGGGEKLFF
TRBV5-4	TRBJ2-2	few	CASSDPLRQGSNTGELFF
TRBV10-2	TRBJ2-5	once	CASSESGRLAGAQETQYF
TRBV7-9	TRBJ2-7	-	CASSLHAGITREQYF
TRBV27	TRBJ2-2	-	CASRSGPRDTGELFF
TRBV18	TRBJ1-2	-	CASSLGRTPAQDDYGYTF
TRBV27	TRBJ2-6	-	CASSPPRQGALGANVLTF
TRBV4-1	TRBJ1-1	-	CASSQFWTVNTEAFF
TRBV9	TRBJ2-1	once	CASSVGFPQGEQFF
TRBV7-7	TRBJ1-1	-	CASSVDRGTEAFF
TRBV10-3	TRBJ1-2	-	CAISERTLDGYTF
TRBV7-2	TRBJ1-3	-	CASSSSNPGNTIYF
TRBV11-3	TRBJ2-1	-	CASSLGNEQFF
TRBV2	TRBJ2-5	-	CASSVSKETQYF
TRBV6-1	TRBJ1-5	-	CAQGQGGNQPQHF
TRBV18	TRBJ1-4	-	CASSPLPQGDEKLFF
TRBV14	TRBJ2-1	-	CASSQAGMRRDEQFF
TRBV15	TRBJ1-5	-	CATSRDHAGNQPQHF
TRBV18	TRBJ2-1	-	CASSPLATSGRVPYNEQFF
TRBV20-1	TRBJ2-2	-	CSASRTGELFF
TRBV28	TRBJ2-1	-	CASRGWVYSEQFF
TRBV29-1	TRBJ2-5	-	CSMARVAENQETQYF
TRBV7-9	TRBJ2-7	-	CASSLGSSGPYEQYF
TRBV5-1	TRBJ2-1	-	CASRRGWNNEQFF
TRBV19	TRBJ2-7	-	CASSILRATYEQYF
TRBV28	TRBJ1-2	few	CASSFLGFEYGYTF
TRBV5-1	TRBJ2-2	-	CASSQNTGELFF
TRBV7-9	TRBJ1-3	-	CASSPDGSESGNTIYF
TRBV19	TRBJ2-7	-	CASSTPAGVPAEQYF
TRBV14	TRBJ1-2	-	CASSQDTRVGGYGYTF